Shown below are 20 T cell receptor beta chains from a single sample sequenced in a study of metastatic and nonmetastatic thyroid tumors. TCRdb re-called the PCR reads via MiXCR. The table lists about 35,000 clones, roughly a sixth of them singletons. The entire patient cohort was treatment-naive prior to thyroid surgery. Sequences were obtained from blood. All receptors derive from a male donor with papillary thyroid cancer or a benign thyroid nodule (not recorded which). Some clones in this sample may be carry-over from other donors' samples.

This chain uses TRBV19 with TRBJ2-7, with 8 positions matching TRBD1. This CDR3 has 15 amino acids. Germline lookup yields CDR1 LNHDA and CDR2 SQIVND (reference sequence). The junction had 2 bases not matched to a gene; V was cut back by 0 bases and J by 1 base. The CDR3 spells CASSIDQGASYEQYF. CDR3 in DNA: TGTGCCAGTAGTATAGATCAGGGGGCGTCCTACGAGCAGTACTTC. Together with reference TRBV19 and TRBJ2-7, the CDR3 gives the full variable domain: DGGITQSPKYLFRKEGQNVTLSCEQNLNHDAMYWYRQDPGQGLRLIYYSQIVNDFQKGDIAEGYSVSREKKESFPLTVTSAQKNPTAFYLCASSIDQGASYEQYFGPGTRLTVT.

This clone has a count of ten or more. The rearrangement joins TRBV5-1 to TRBJ1-5, with D perhaps matching TRBD1 (5 bases). The germline V gene encodes CDR1 SGHRS and CDR2 YFSETQ. The V end lost 0 bases, the J end lost 7 bases, and 11 bases lay between the germline ends. The CDR3 contains 14 residues. The CDR3 sequence is CASSLDGGSQPQHF. As DNA, the CDR3 is TGCGCCAGCAGCTTGGATGGGGGAAGCCAGCCCCAGCATTTT.

This clone was seen many times. The sample holds other DNA sequences that translate to the same CDR3. This rearrangement joins TRBV9 to TRBJ1-1; D is possibly TRBD1 (5 bases). The CDR3 contains 15 residues. Trimming cost V 3 bases and J 1 base, with 13 bases left between them. Germline CDR1 is SGDLS and CDR2 is YYNGEE. CDR3 DNA sequence: TGTGCCAGCAGCGCAAGCGACAGAAAGAACACTGAAGCTTTCTTT. This encodes CASSASDRKNTEAFF.

This clone occurred a few times. The chain recombines TRBV15 with TRBJ1-2, with 12 nucleotides matching TRBD1. The CDR3 covers 16 residues. Losses at the gene ends were 3 bases for V and 8 bases for J; bases not matched to a gene: 10. Germline loops: CDR1 LNHNV, CDR2 YYDKDF (reference sequence). The CDR3 spells CATSRRGWDRGQGYTF. The DNA of the CDR3 is TGTGCCACCAGCAGGAGAGGGTGGGACAGGGGGCAAGGCTACACCTTC.

In this sample, this clone is medium-sized. V gene TRBV6-2 or TRBV6-3 combines with J gene TRBJ2-2; 14 bases are shared with TRBD2. This CDR3 comprises 19 residues. V shed 0 bases and J 3 bases; nucleotides not matched to a gene: 6. Looked up from germline, CDR1 is MNHEY and CDR2 is SVGEGT. This CDR3 reads CASSYSGTSGGMDTGELFF. The CDR3 DNA follows: TGTGCCAGCAGTTACTCTGGGACTAGCGGGGGAATGGACACCGGGGAGCTGTTTTTT.

This clone was picked up many times. V and J are TRBV5-1 and TRBJ2-7; TRBD1 agrees at 7 bases. Trimming at V came to 4 bases and at J to 3 bases, leaving 4 bases not matched to a gene. This CDR3 contains 13 residues. CDR1 SGHRS and CDR2 YFSETQ come from the germline V gene. CDR3 nucleotide sequence: TGCGCCAGCAGCCCGGGACAGTACTACGAGCAGTACTTC. Amino acids: CASSPGQYYEQYF.

In this sample, this clone turned up many times. This chain connects TRBV11-1 to TRBJ1-1; 8 positions match TRBD1. The CDR3 contains 16 residues. The germline V gene encodes CDR1 SGHAT and CDR2 FQDESV (reference sequence). Germline trimming cut 7 bases from V and 1 base from J; bases unmatched to any gene: 11. The CDR3 DNA reads TGTGCCAGCACCCCTGGGACAGGAAGGGGGAACACTGAAGCTTTCTTT. Translation: CASTPGTGRGNTEAFF. Drawing the rest from reference TRBV11-1 and TRBJ1-1, the complete variable domain is EAEVAQSPRYKITEKSQAVAFWCDPISGHATLYWYRQILGQGPELLVQFQDESVVDDSQLPKDRFSAERLKGVDSTLKIQPAELGDSAMYLCASTPGTGRGNTEAFFGQGTRLTVV.

The chain recombines TRBV6-4 with TRBJ2-5; 11 nucleotides align to TRBD2. This CDR3 has 18 amino acids. The germline V gene has CDR1 MRHNA and CDR2 SNTAGT. The J segment lost 8 bases and the V segment lost 4 bases, leaving 18 bases of the junction unmatched. The DNA of the CDR3 is TGTGCCAGCAGTGCTGCTCGGATACTAGCGGGGGTAGGAGATACCCAGTACTTC. Translation: CASSAARILAGVGDTQYF.

This clone is termed medium-sized. This chain links TRBV12-3 or TRBV12-4 with TRBJ2-7, with D hard to call. This CDR3 is 14 amino acids long. V was clipped by 2 bases and J by 3 bases, with 11 bases between them. The CDR3 DNA sequence: TGTGCCAGCAGTTTAAACGGTGAGAACTACGAGCAGTACTTC. Amino acids: CASSLNGENYEQYF.

Points on this clone: It is likely a read error, because the conserved phenylalanine at the end of the CDR3 is missing. This CDR3 reads CSAQPGTGRRETQYL. CDR3 bases: TGCAGTGCTCAACCGGGCACGGGGAGACGCGAGACCCAGTACCTC. The V call is TRBV20-1, the J call TRBJ2-5; perhaps TRBD2 as D (5 bases). The length of the CDR3 is 15 residues. Germline CDR1 DFQATT, CDR2 SNEGSKA (reference sequence). V gave up 5 bases and J gave up 5 bases, with 21 bases separating them.

This clone was observed a handful of times. The rearrangement links TRBV12-5 to TRBJ2-1; TRBD2 agrees at 11 bases. With 3 bases clipped from V and 10 bases from J, the junction kept 5 bases outside the gene matches. The CDR3 spans 14 residues. Germline V gives CDR1 LGHNT, CDR2 FRNRAP. This CDR3 reads CASGLLAGVGEQFF. DNA for the CDR3: TGTGCTAGTGGTTTACTAGCGGGAGTCGGGGAGCAGTTCTTC. Supplemented by reference TRBV12-5 and TRBJ2-1, the full variable domain reads DARVTQTPRHKVTEMGQEVTMRCQPILGHNTVFWYRQTMMQGLELLAYFRNRAPLDDSGMPKDRFSAEMPDATLATLKIQPSEPRDSAVYFCASGLLAGVGEQFFGPGTRLTVL.

By share, this clone counts as medium-sized. This chain joins TRBV7-8 and TRBJ2-1; possibly TRBD2 for D (7 bases). The CDR3 consists of 14 residues. Germline CDR1 and CDR2: SGHVS and FQNEAQ. The V and J ends lost 6 bases and 2 bases respectively, with 11 bases between them. CDR3 in amino acids: CASSRGAAYNEQFF. The DNA of the CDR3 is TGTGCCAGCAGTCGGGGGGCCGCCTACAATGAGCAGTTCTTC. The full variable domain, its missing parts supplied by reference TRBV7-8 and TRBJ2-1, is GAGVSQSPRYKVAKRGQDVALRCDPISGHVSLFWYQQALGQGPEFLTYFQNEAQLDKSGLPSDRFFAERPEGSVSTLKIQRTQQEDSAVYLCASSRGAAYNEQFFGPGTRLTVL.

This clone was seen repeatedly, ten times or more. The chain joins TRBV5-1 to TRBJ2-3; the D gene is possibly TRBD2 (6 bases). From germline, CDR1 is SGHRS and CDR2 YFSETQ. Trimming pared 4 bases from V and 1 base from J, leaving 16 bases between. The CDR3 is 16 residues long. The CDR3 reads CASSPGVGGGTDTQYF. The CDR3 DNA follows: TGCGCCAGCAGCCCCGGAGTCGGGGGAGGCACAGATACGCAGTATTTT.

This clone was seen a few times. This chain joins TRBV28 and TRBJ2-7, with 7 nucleotides matching TRBD1. The trim removed 2 bases at V and 5 bases at J, leaving 21 bases unmatched. Germline CDR1 MDHEN, CDR2 SYDVKM. The CDR3 extends over 19 amino acids. The CDR3 region has the DNA TGTGCCAGCAGTTTAGAGTTTGTGACAGGGTGCGCGTGTGACCACGAGCAGTACTTC. Its translation: CASSLEFVTGCACDHEQYF.

This clone was recorded many times. The gene calls are TRBV2 and TRBJ1-1; 9 bases align to TRBD1. The CDR3 length is 14 residues. CDR1 is SNHLY, CDR2 FYNNEI, per germline. V lost 4 bases, J lost 1 base, and 1 base stayed unmatched. The CDR3 sequence: CASSVQGANTEAFF. CDR3 DNA: TGTGCCAGCAGTGTACAGGGGGCGAACACTGAAGCTTTCTTT.

This clone was picked up many times. The chain joins TRBV7-2 to TRBJ2-1; TRBD2 aligns across 11 bases. This CDR3 has 16 amino acids. V dropped 3 bases and J dropped 8; count of bases not matched to a gene: 9. The germline V gene has CDR1 SGHTA and CDR2 FQGNSA. CDR3 sequence reads: CASSFFSGRALDEQFF. The CDR3 DNA follows: TGTGCCAGCAGCTTTTTTAGCGGGAGGGCCCTGGATGAGCAGTTCTTC.

This clone was picked up many times. J is TRBJ2-7 and V is TRBV2; 12 nucleotides agree with TRBD1. From germline, CDR1 is SNHLY and CDR2 FYNNEI. With 7 bases clipped from V and 7 bases from J, the junction kept 5 bases outside the gene matches. The CDR3 covers 13 residues. The CDR3 DNA sequence: TGTGCCAGCAAGGGACAGGGGGCGAAGGAGCAGTACTTC. As protein: CASKGQGAKEQYF.

The V gene is TRBV6-6, the J gene TRBJ1-2; no clear D gene. The V end lost 3 bases, the J end lost 1 base, and 12 bases lay between the germline ends. The CDR3 consists of 15 residues. Per germline, CDR1 MNHNY and CDR2 SVGAGI (reference sequence). Written as DNA, the CDR3 is TGTGCCAGCAGTTATAATCCGGTGAATAACTATGGCTACACCTTC. The encoded protein is CASSYNPVNNYGYTF.

This clone was observed many times. The chain combines TRBV11-2 with TRBJ1-2; 12 nucleotides agree with TRBD1. CDR3 size: 16 residues. The germline CDR1 and CDR2 sequences are SGHAT and FQNNGV. The junction had 8 bases not matched to a gene; V was cut back by 1 base and J by 8 bases. As DNA, the CDR3 is TGTGCCAGCAGCTTAGGGGGGACAGGGGGCGCGGGAGGCTACACCTTC. Translated: CASSLGGTGGAGGYTF.

This clone was observed a single time. The CDR3 carries no conserved terminal phenylalanine or tryptophan, so it likely arises from a read error. V and J are TRBV20-1 and TRBJ2-1, with a tentative D call TRBD1 (5 bases). Trimming shortened V by 5 bases and J by 2 bases, and 16 bases separated the two germline ends. This CDR3 is 15 amino acids long. The germline V gene encodes CDR1 DFQATT and CDR2 SNEGSKA (reference sequence). CDR3 DNA: TGCAGTGCTGTGCGCGGACAACAAACCTACAATGAGCAGTTCCTC. Protein product: CSAVRGQQTYNEQFL.